This T cell receptor (beta chain) was found in a study of blood T cell repertoires in COVID-19. At the level of the study: COVID-19 samples, acute and convalescent, were from the United States, Italy and Spain. PBMCs, B-cell-depleted T cells, or T cells were the source of the cDNA or gDNA that made up the material.

V was pared by 0 bases and J by 1 base, with 7 bases between. CDR3 length: 15 residues. CDR1 is LGHNA and CDR2 is YSLEER in the germline V gene. The repertoire was sequenced with immunoSEQ multiplex PCR; TCRdb's copy has only in-frame clones and lacks some. In the table there are 250,000 to 300,000 clones, around 88% of which are singletons. The chain links TRBV4-3 to TRBJ1-5; D might be TRBD1 (5 bases). This TCR was recovered from a woman aged 65 to 85 with COVID-19, enrolled during active disease. Sequenced sample: peripheral blood. The CDR3 region has the DNA TGCGCCAGCAGCCAAGAACGACAGAGCAATCAGCCCCAGCATTTT. It yields the protein CASSQERQSNQPQHF.